These T cell receptor beta chains were read from a single sample in a study of CD8+CD57+ T cells in acquired aplastic anemia. Via MiXCR, TCRdb re-called the reads, giving one row per CDR3 protein. Here the sample spans 210,000 or so distinct CDR3 sequences, less than 60% being singletons. Specimen: sorted CD4+, CD8+, or CD8+CD57+ T cells (not recorded which) from PBMCs. The receptors were gathered from a human donor with aplastic anemia. CDR3s include the opening cysteine and the closing phenylalanine or tryptophan. D genes are given only for firm matches. Clone size appears in some rows only: once, few, many, or a class for an expanded clone.

j_gene: TRBJ2-5
d_gene: NA
abundance: NA
v_gene: TRBV2
CDR3aa: CASSEWTGQETQYF
CDR3nt: TGTGCCAGCAGTGAATGGACGGGCCAAGAGACCCAGTACTTC

j_gene: TRBJ2-2
d_gene: TRBD1
abundance: NA
v_gene: TRBV13
CDR3aa: CASRTGQGNTGELFF
CDR3nt: TGTGCCAGCAGAACCGGACAGGGGAACACCGGGGAGCTGTTTTTT

j_gene: TRBJ2-5
d_gene: NA
abundance: NA
v_gene: TRBV7-3
CDR3aa: CASSLRAQMGGTQYF
CDR3nt: TGTGCCAGCAGCTTACGGGCCCAAATGGGAGGGACCCAGTACTTC

j_gene: TRBJ1-4
d_gene: NA
abundance: many
v_gene: TRBV20-1
CDR3aa: CSAKKPQANNEKLFF
CDR3nt: TGCAGTGCTAAAAAACCTCAGGCGAACAATGAAAAACTGTTTTTT

j_gene: TRBJ2-7
d_gene: TRBD1
abundance: NA
v_gene: TRBV10-3
CDR3aa: CAISDPSTGETSYEQYF
CDR3nt: TGTGCCATCAGTGACCCGAGCACAGGGGAAACATCCTACGAGCAGTACTTC

j_gene: TRBJ2-3
d_gene: NA
abundance: many
v_gene: TRBV5-1
CDR3aa: CASSFFGGGTDTQYF
CDR3nt: TGCGCCAGCAGCTTCTTCGGTGGGGGCACAGATACGCAGTATTTT

j_gene: TRBJ2-7
d_gene: TRBD2
abundance: many
v_gene: TRBV20-1
CDR3aa: CSASVLRGVVYEQYF
CDR3nt: TGCAGTGCTAGTGTACTGCGGGGGGTGGTCTACGAGCAGTACTTC

j_gene: TRBJ1-6
d_gene: NA
abundance: NA
v_gene: TRBV12-3/TRBV12-4
CDR3aa: CASSPLKVEEDSPISPLHF
CDR3nt: TGTGCCAGCAGCCCTCTCAAGGTCGAAGAGGACTCACCGATTTCACCCCTCCACTTT

j_gene: TRBJ1-1
d_gene: NA
abundance: few
v_gene: TRBV7-2
CDR3aa: CASSLEWGLGTEAFF
CDR3nt: TGTGCCAGCAGCTTAGAATGGGGGCTCGGTACTGAAGCTTTCTTT

j_gene: TRBJ1-2
d_gene: NA
abundance: many
v_gene: TRBV14
CDR3aa: CASSHDSYGYTF
CDR3nt: TGTGCCAGCAGCCACGACAGCTATGGCTACACCTTC

j_gene: TRBJ1-2
d_gene: NA
abundance: NA
v_gene: TRBV15
CDR3aa: CATSRDRAGSYGYTF
CDR3nt: TGTGCCACCAGCAGAGATCGGGCGGGGAGCTATGGCTACACCTTC

j_gene: TRBJ2-7
d_gene: TRBD2
abundance: few
v_gene: TRBV5-1
CDR3aa: CASRLAGEGEQYF
CDR3nt: TGCGCCAGCAGGCTAGCGGGAGAGGGTGAGCAGTACTTC

j_gene: TRBJ1-1
d_gene: TRBD1
abundance: NA
v_gene: TRBV30
CDR3aa: CAWLTGVNTEAFF
CDR3nt: TGTGCCTGGTTGACAGGGGTGAACACTGAAGCTTTCTTT

j_gene: TRBJ2-7
d_gene: TRBD1
abundance: NA
v_gene: TRBV9
CDR3aa: CASSKRTGTPYEQYF
CDR3nt: TGTGCCAGCAGCAAACGGACAGGGACCCCCTACGAGCAGTACTTC

j_gene: TRBJ2-7
d_gene: TRBD1
abundance: NA
v_gene: TRBV7-9
CDR3aa: CASSLSGQGAPEQYF
CDR3nt: TGTGCCAGCAGCTTGTCGGGACAGGGGGCCCCCGAGCAGTACTTC

j_gene: TRBJ2-7
d_gene: NA
abundance: NA
v_gene: TRBV5-6
CDR3aa: CASSLYGRKEQYF
CDR3nt: TGTGCCAGCAGCTTGTATGGACGAAAAGAGCAGTACTTC

j_gene: TRBJ2-3
d_gene: NA
abundance: NA
v_gene: TRBV20-1
CDR3aa: CSAGGPDASDTQYF
CDR3nt: TGCAGTGCTGGGGGACCCGACGCTTCAGATACGCAGTATTTT

j_gene: TRBJ2-5
d_gene: TRBD2
abundance: NA
v_gene: TRBV5-7
CDR3aa: CASSLCRGGKETQYF
CDR3nt: TGTGCCAGCAGCTTGTGCCGGGGGGGAAAGGAGACCCAGTACTTC

j_gene: TRBJ1-1
d_gene: NA
abundance: many
v_gene: TRBV19
CDR3aa: CASSDGWRDTEAFF
CDR3nt: TGTGCCAGTAGTGACGGATGGAGGGACACTGAAGCTTTCTTT

j_gene: TRBJ2-1
d_gene: TRBD2
abundance: few
v_gene: TRBV3-1
CDR3aa: CASSQGGSGGEQFF
CDR3nt: TGTGCCAGCAGCCAAGGGGGTAGCGGGGGTGAGCAGTTCTTC

j_gene: TRBJ2-5
d_gene: TRBD2
abundance: NA
v_gene: TRBV10-3
CDR3aa: CAINRSAGTSGPGETQYF
CDR3nt: TGTGCCATCAACAGATCGGCGGGGACTAGCGGACCGGGGGAGACCCAGTACTTC

j_gene: TRBJ2-5
d_gene: NA
abundance: NA
v_gene: TRBV20-1
CDR3aa: CSARDYLEGSFVEETQYF
CDR3nt: TGCAGTGCTAGAGATTATCTAGAGGGAAGTTTTGTGGAAGAGACCCAGTACTTC

j_gene: TRBJ2-7
d_gene: TRBD1
abundance: many
v_gene: TRBV9
CDR3aa: CASSVDPIGAGRGKYEQYF
CDR3nt: TGTGCCAGCAGCGTAGATCCTATAGGGGCCGGCAGGGGGAAATACGAGCAGTACTTC

j_gene: TRBJ1-6
d_gene: TRBD1
abundance: NA
v_gene: TRBV20-1
CDR3aa: CSARDEWTGASPLHF
CDR3nt: TGCAGTGCTAGAGACGAGTGGACAGGGGCATCACCCCTCCACTTT

j_gene: TRBJ2-1
d_gene: NA
abundance: NA
v_gene: TRBV7-2
CDR3aa: CASLSGLNEQFF
CDR3nt: TGTGCCAGCCTATCTGGGCTGAATGAGCAGTTCTTC

j_gene: TRBJ2-5
d_gene: TRBD2
abundance: many
v_gene: TRBV7-8
CDR3aa: CASSLYPPGEGETQYF
CDR3nt: TGTGCCAGCAGCCTCTATCCGCCGGGGGAGGGGGAGACCCAGTACTTC

j_gene: TRBJ1-6
d_gene: NA
abundance: many
v_gene: TRBV5-6
CDR3aa: CATQLGPGRNSPLHF
CDR3nt: TGTGCCACCCAGCTTGGGCCGGGAAGGAATTCACCCCTCCACTTT

j_gene: TRBJ1-1
d_gene: NA
abundance: NA
v_gene: TRBV28
CDR3aa: CASISGGVNTEAFF
CDR3nt: TGTGCCAGCATCTCCGGAGGGGTGAACACTGAAGCTTTCTTT

j_gene: TRBJ2-1
d_gene: NA
abundance: NA
v_gene: TRBV29-1
CDR3aa: CSVERQGNEQFF
CDR3nt: TGCAGCGTTGAGCGGCAGGGGAATGAGCAGTTCTTC

j_gene: TRBJ1-4
d_gene: NA
abundance: many
v_gene: TRBV9
CDR3aa: CASSVVGGEGEKLFF
CDR3nt: TGTGCCAGCAGCGTAGTCGGGGGGGAAGGAGAAAAACTGTTTTTT

j_gene: TRBJ1-2
d_gene: NA
abundance: NA
v_gene: TRBV19
CDR3aa: CASSTTGFGNTF
CDR3nt: TGTGCCAGTAGTACCACAGGGTTTGGAAACACCTTC

j_gene: TRBJ1-1
d_gene: NA
abundance: NA
v_gene: TRBV20-1
CDR3aa: CSAEEMNTEAFF
CDR3nt: TGCAGTGCCGAGGAGATGAACACTGAAGCTTTCTTT

j_gene: TRBJ2-7
d_gene: TRBD2
abundance: many
v_gene: TRBV10-3
CDR3aa: CAISDTSGASYEQYF
CDR3nt: TGTGCCATCAGTGACACTAGCGGGGCCTCCTACGAGCAGTACTTC

j_gene: TRBJ2-1
d_gene: NA
abundance: many
v_gene: TRBV5-8
CDR3aa: CASSLPDNHYYNEQFF
CDR3nt: TGTGCCAGCAGCCTACCCGACAATCACTACTACAATGAGCAGTTCTTC

j_gene: TRBJ2-5
d_gene: NA
abundance: NA
v_gene: TRBV12-3/TRBV12-4
CDR3aa: CASTAGAVKETQYF
CDR3nt: TGTGCCAGCACGGCGGGGGCGGTGAAGGAGACCCAGTACTTC

j_gene: TRBJ1-6
d_gene: NA
abundance: many
v_gene: TRBV3-1
CDR3aa: CASRHPNSPLHF
CDR3nt: TGTGCCAGCAGACACCCTAATTCACCCCTCCACTTT

j_gene: TRBJ2-3
d_gene: NA
abundance: many
v_gene: TRBV3-1
CDR3aa: CASSQSTSAQYF
CDR3nt: TGTGCCAGCAGCCAATCGACATCCGCGCAGTATTTT

j_gene: TRBJ2-3
d_gene: TRBD2
abundance: many
v_gene: TRBV7-3
CDR3aa: CASSFLAGGPDTQYF
CDR3nt: TGTGCCAGCAGCTTCTTAGCGGGGGGGCCAGATACGCAGTATTTT

j_gene: TRBJ1-2
d_gene: NA
abundance: many
v_gene: TRBV5-1
CDR3aa: CASSPTQGPVGYTF
CDR3nt: TGCGCCAGCAGCCCGACCCAGGGACCGGTTGGCTACACCTTC

j_gene: TRBJ1-5
d_gene: NA
abundance: NA
v_gene: TRBV29-1
CDR3aa: CSVGGQGTGQPQHF
CDR3nt: TGCAGCGTTGGGGGGCAGGGAACGGGTCAGCCCCAGCATTTT

j_gene: TRBJ1-1
d_gene: NA
abundance: many
v_gene: TRBV7-9
CDR3aa: CASSLFGSSGAEAFF
CDR3nt: TGTGCCAGCAGCTTATTTGGCAGCAGCGGGGCTGAAGCTTTCTTT

j_gene: TRBJ2-1
d_gene: TRBD2
abundance: NA
v_gene: TRBV20-1
CDR3aa: CSAPFTSGGVNEQFF
CDR3nt: TGCAGTGCTCCCTTTACTAGCGGGGGGGTCAATGAGCAGTTCTTC

j_gene: TRBJ2-7
d_gene: TRBD2
abundance: NA
v_gene: TRBV7-7
CDR3aa: CASSRTSGGVDYEQYF
CDR3nt: TGTGCCAGCAGCCGGACTAGCGGGGGGGTAGACTACGAGCAGTACTTC

j_gene: TRBJ2-7
d_gene: NA
abundance: once
v_gene: TRBV24-1
CDR3aa: CATSGLPSYEQYF
CDR3nt: TGTGCCACCAGCGGACTACCCTCCTACGAGCAGTACTTC

j_gene: TRBJ1-6
d_gene: TRBD1
abundance: NA
v_gene: TRBV20-1
CDR3aa: CGARDWGQGNSPLHF
CDR3nt: TGCGGTGCTAGAGATTGGGGACAGGGGAATTCGCCCCTCCACTTT

j_gene: TRBJ2-7
d_gene: NA
abundance: NA
v_gene: TRBV20-1
CDR3aa: CSASIGGSTYEQYF
CDR3nt: TGCAGTGCTAGTATCGGAGGATCGACCTACGAGCAGTACTTC

j_gene: TRBJ1-2
d_gene: NA
abundance: many
v_gene: TRBV4-1
CDR3aa: CASSQGPSGYGYTF
CDR3nt: TGCGCCAGCAGCCAAGGCCCGTCGGGCTATGGCTACACCTTC

j_gene: TRBJ2-3
d_gene: NA
abundance: NA
v_gene: TRBV2
CDR3aa: CASRVGLPTDTQYF
CDR3nt: TGTGCCAGCAGGGTAGGACTTCCCACAGATACGCAGTATTTT

j_gene: TRBJ2-5
d_gene: NA
abundance: NA
v_gene: TRBV5-5
CDR3aa: CASSTVGTPQETQYF
CDR3nt: TGTGCCAGCAGCACCGTCGGGACACCTCAAGAGACCCAGTACTTC